Listed below are T cell receptor beta chains from one sample, sequenced in a study of Graves' ophthalmopathy and Graves' hyperthyroidism. Each CDR3 protein is one row after TCRdb ran MiXCR on the multiplex PCR reads. The table has roughly 700,000 distinct CDR3 sequences, roughly 40% seen once. The material sequenced was peripheral blood. The receptors originated from an adult man with Graves' ophthalmopathy. CDR3s leave out the opening cysteine and the closing phenylalanine or tryptophan. The order of the fields is CDR3 protein, V gene, CDR3 length.

AISEPGQGGNQPQH TRBV10-3 14
ASSSRGNRDFLSYEQY TRBV13 16
SAPKFPTQY TRBV20-1 9
ASSFRGGSYEQY TRBV5-1 12
SAPRGSNQPQH TRBV20-1 11
ASSLGQDSNQPQH TRBV7-6 13
ASSLNSGVPFYGYT TRBV7-3 14
SVGGRQTGANVLT TRBV29-1 13
ATSDAVPGPPYTGELF TRBV25-1 16
ASSAGQGGPYEQY TRBV11-2 13
ASSSTGPVGNSPLH TRBV7-9 14
ASSYKQGIEAF TRBV2 11
ASERDTYEQY TRBV7-3 10
ASSSGQVLL TRBV10-3 9
ASSLALGQANTGELF TRBV5-6 15
SASYRGENSNQPQH TRBV20-1 14
ASSEARYT TRBV6-1 8